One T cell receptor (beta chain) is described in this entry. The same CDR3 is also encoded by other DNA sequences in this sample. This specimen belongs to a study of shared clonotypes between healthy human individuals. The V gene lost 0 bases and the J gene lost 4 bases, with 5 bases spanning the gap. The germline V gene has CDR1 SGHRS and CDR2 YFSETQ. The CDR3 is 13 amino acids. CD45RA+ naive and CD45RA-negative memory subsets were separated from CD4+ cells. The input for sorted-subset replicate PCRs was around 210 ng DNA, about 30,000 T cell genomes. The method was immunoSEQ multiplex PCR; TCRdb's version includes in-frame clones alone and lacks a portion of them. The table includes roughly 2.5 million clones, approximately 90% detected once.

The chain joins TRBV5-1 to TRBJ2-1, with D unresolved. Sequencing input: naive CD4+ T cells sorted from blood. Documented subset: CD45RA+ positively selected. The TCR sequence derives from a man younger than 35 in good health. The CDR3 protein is CASSLVGYNEQFF. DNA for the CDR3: TGCGCCAGCAGCTTGGTAGGGTACAATGAGCAGTTCTTC.